Listed below are T cell receptor beta chains from one sample, sequenced in a study of blood T cell repertoires in COVID-19. Using immunoSEQ multiplex PCR, the repertoire was profiled, and TCRdb retains in-frame clones only, with some absent. The table shows roughly 110,000 clones, with 85% occurring only once. Sequencing was done on a sample of peripheral blood. These receptors originate from a man aged 35-49 years with acute or convalescent COVID-19. Each CDR3 is given with its conserved first and last residue. Each record gives: V gene, clone size, J gene, D gene, CDR3 protein, CDR3 DNA. D genes are given only for firm matches. Size is stated for part of the rows, as once, few or many counts, or as a class when the clone is expanded.

>TRBV14|medium-sized|TRBJ2-7|NA
CASSGGSGVAYEQYF
TGTGCCAGCTCAGGGGGTAGCGGAGTAGCCTACGAGCAGTACTTC
>TRBV10-3|NA|TRBJ2-7|TRBD1
CAISERGLGYEQYF
TGTGCCATCAGTGAGAGGGGGCTGGGGTACGAGCAGTACTTC
>TRBV2|NA|TRBJ2-7|NA
CASSPPGTLSYEQYF
TGTGCCAGCAGCCCTCCGGGAACTCTCTCCTACGAGCAGTACTTC
>TRBV18|NA|TRBJ1-1|NA
CASSPSRGADTEAFF
TGTGCCAGCTCACCATCGCGGGGGGCCGATACTGAAGCTTTCTTT
>TRBV29-1|once|TRBJ1-2|TRBD1
CSVEGRTGNGYTF
TGCAGCGTTGAAGGCCGGACAGGGAATGGCTACACCTTC
>TRBV11-2|once|TRBJ1-4|TRBD1
CASSPWDRVNEKLFF
TGTGCCAGCAGCCCCTGGGACAGGGTTAATGAAAAACTGTTTTTT
>TRBV29-1|NA|TRBJ1-2|TRBD1
CSVEKLTGGLGYTF
TGCAGCGTTGAAAAATTGACAGGGGGGCTTGGCTACACCTTC
>TRBV21-1|NA|TRBJ2-2|NA
CASRRRLNTGELFF
TGTGCCAGCAGGAGGAGGTTGAACACCGGGGAGCTGTTTTTT
>TRBV19|NA|TRBJ2-1|TRBD1
CASSIDQVRGWDEQFF
TGTGCCAGTAGTATAGATCAGGTCAGGGGGTGGGATGAGCAGTTCTTC
>TRBV7-2|once|TRBJ2-2|TRBD2
CASSLAGLAGGTSGELFF
TGTGCCAGCAGCTTAGCGGGACTAGCGGGGGGGACGAGCGGGGAGCTGTTTTTT
>TRBV29-1|few|TRBJ1-5|NA
CSVGLDYSNQPQHF
TGCAGCGTTGGGTTAGATTATAGCAATCAGCCCCAGCATTTT
>TRBV5-1|NA|TRBJ1-1|TRBD1
CASSGNRGTPEAFF
TGCGCCAGCAGCGGAAACAGGGGAACTCCTGAAGCTTTCTTT
>TRBV11-2|NA|TRBJ2-3|NA
CASSLELLAGDTQYF
TGTGCCAGCAGCTTAGAGCTCCTAGCCGGAGATACGCAGTATTTT
>TRBV6-5|NA|TRBJ1-1|NA
CASSYPKDWNTEAFF
TGTGCCAGCAGTTACCCGAAGGACTGGAACACTGAAGCTTTCTTT
>TRBV5-5|NA|TRBJ1-3|TRBD1
CASSRPILGTASGNTIYF
TGTGCCAGCAGCCGACCAATTTTAGGGACAGCCTCTGGAAACACCATATATTTT
>TRBV6-5|NA|TRBJ2-7|NA
CASSPGFSYEQYF
TGTGCCAGCAGTCCAGGGTTCTCCTACGAGCAGTACTTC
>TRBV11-2|once|TRBJ1-3|TRBD1
CASSPNPGTAIYF
TGTGCCAGCAGCCCAAATCCCGGGACAGCTATATATTTT
>TRBV19|NA|TRBJ2-7|TRBD1
CASSWGPGGHEQYF
TGTGCCAGTAGCTGGGGTCCAGGGGGCCACGAGCAGTACTTC
>TRBV5-4|NA|TRBJ2-6|TRBD2
CASSRTSAVVGANVLTF
TGTGCCAGCAGCCGGACTAGCGCGGTGGTCGGGGCCAACGTCCTGACTTTC
>TRBV5-1|NA|TRBJ1-1|TRBD1
CASRVRQGGTEAFF
TGCGCCAGCAGAGTACGACAGGGCGGGACTGAAGCTTTCTTT
>TRBV4-1|NA|TRBJ1-1|NA
CASSHRDTEAFF
TGCGCCAGCAGCCATCGGGACACCGAAGCTTTCTTT
>TRBV2|NA|TRBJ2-6|NA
CASSEGRAGGANVLTF
TGTGCCAGCAGTGAGGGCAGGGCAGGGGGGGCCAACGTCCTGACTTTC
>TRBV7-3|NA|TRBJ2-2|NA
CASSLTGGPNTGELFF
TGTGCCAGCAGCTTAACGGGGGGTCCCAACACCGGGGAGCTGTTTTTT
>TRBV12-3/TRBV12-4|NA|TRBJ1-1|NA
CASSLGPHEAFF
TGTGCCAGCAGTTTAGGGCCGCATGAAGCTTTCTTT
>TRBV19|NA|TRBJ2-1|TRBD2
CASSQRTSVYNEQFF
TGTGCCAGTAGCCAACGGACTAGCGTGTACAATGAGCAGTTCTTC
>TRBV19|NA|TRBJ2-7|TRBD1
CASRAGTGEIEQYF
TGTGCCAGTAGAGCCGGGACAGGGGAGATTGAGCAGTACTTC
>TRBV5-5|NA|TRBJ1-1|TRBD1
CASSLDRGLTEAFF
TGTGCCAGCAGCTTAGACAGGGGATTGACTGAAGCTTTCTTT
>TRBV4-2|NA|TRBJ2-3|NA
CASSQDRGRGGEADTQYF
TGTGCCAGCAGCCAAGATAGAGGAAGGGGGGGAGAGGCAGATACGCAGTATTTT
>TRBV12-3/TRBV12-4|NA|TRBJ2-7|NA
CASSLNRLGEQYF
TGTGCCAGCAGTTTGAACAGGCTTGGGGAGCAGTACTTC
>TRBV11-2|NA|TRBJ2-5|NA
CASRQGGRRETQYF
TGTGCCAGCAGACAGGGGGGGAGACGAGAGACCCAGTACTTC
>TRBV4-1|NA|TRBJ2-5|NA
CASSQDSWGLRYQETQYF
TGCGCCAGCAGCCAAGATTCTTGGGGGCTACGGTACCAAGAGACCCAGTACTTC
>TRBV11-2|NA|TRBJ2-2|TRBD1
CASSPGGLNTGELFF
TGTGCCAGCAGCCCAGGGGGCTTGAACACCGGGGAGCTGTTTTTT
>TRBV12-3/TRBV12-4|NA|TRBJ1-2|NA
CASSFYSYGYTF
TGTGCCAGCAGTTTTTACTCATATGGCTACACCTTC
>TRBV9|NA|TRBJ2-6|TRBD1
CASSAGGPSSGANVLTF
TGTGCCAGCAGCGCAGGGGGACCCAGCTCTGGGGCCAACGTCCTGACTTTC
>TRBV29-1|NA|TRBJ2-2|TRBD1
CSVGQGMDTGELFF
TGCAGCGTAGGACAGGGGATGGACACCGGGGAGCTGTTTTTT
>TRBV20-1|once|TRBJ2-7|TRBD1
CSASRQGARYEQYF
TGCAGTGCTAGTAGGCAGGGGGCGCGTTACGAGCAGTACTTC
>TRBV13|NA|TRBJ1-1|NA
CASSSRAGNTEAFF
TGTGCCAGCAGCTCGAGGGCCGGCAACACTGAAGCTTTCTTT
>TRBV2|NA|TRBJ1-5|NA
CASSQRTLANQPQHF
TGTGCCAGCAGTCAAAGGACACTAGCTAATCAGCCCCAGCATTTT
>TRBV6-6|NA|TRBJ2-3|NA
CASSPAGLASTDTQYF
TGTGCCAGCAGCCCCGCGGGGCTAGCGAGCACAGATACGCAGTATTTT
>TRBV5-1|NA|TRBJ1-6|NA
CASSLDTGNSPLHF
TGCGCCAGCAGCTTGGATACAGGGAATTCACCCCTCCACTTT
>TRBV6-5|few|TRBJ1-1|TRBD1
CASRAQGGRTEAFF
TGTGCCAGCAGAGCACAGGGGGGTCGGACTGAAGCTTTCTTT
>TRBV6-6|NA|TRBJ1-2|TRBD1
CASSFPFDRGDYGYTF
TGTGCCAGCAGTTTTCCCTTCGACAGGGGAGACTATGGCTACACCTTC
>TRBV7-2|once|TRBJ2-2|NA
CASSLTGLPGELFF
TGTGCCAGCAGCTTAACGGGGTTACCCGGGGAGCTGTTTTTT
>TRBV7-2|once|TRBJ2-3|TRBD2
CASSLARLAGALRDTQYF
TGTGCCAGCAGCTTAGCGCGGCTAGCGGGGGCCCTTCGGGATACGCAGTATTTT
>TRBV7-2|NA|TRBJ2-3|TRBD2
CASSLARSGGTTPRSTDTQYF
TGTGCCAGCAGCTTAGCGAGGTCGGGTGGGACTACACCCCGAAGCACAGATACGCAGTATTTT